This T cell receptor beta chain was retrieved from a study of T-cell reconstitution after alpha-beta-depleted transplantation in children. Study results and limitations: Several hundred expanded graft clones reportedly were the source of alpha-beta T cells about two months after transplant. One year post-transplant, T-cell counts and diversity were largely derived from T cells produced anew.

This clonotype was observed many times. What it binds is unknown. Preparation of the TCRbeta library used unique molecular identifiers. TCRdb reprocessed the PCR reads with MiXCR, giving one entry per CDR3 protein. The sample has around 440,000 distinct CDR3 sequences; over 9.5% are singletons. J was trimmed by 0 bases and V by 4 bases; bases with no gene match: 10. CDR1 is LGHNA, CDR2 YSLEER, per germline. The CDR3 extends over 17 amino acids. The rearrangement joins TRBV4-3 to TRBJ2-3, with TRBD1 matching over 7 bases. The source was PBMCs, collected before TCRalphabeta/CD19-depleted stem cell transplant. The TCR was taken from a child aged 2-15 years with inherited bone marrow failure, due to receive a stem cell transplant. The CDR3 DNA reads as TGCGCCAGCAGCCGCTCGAGAGGGGGCGGGAGCACAGATACGCAGTATTTT. Residues: CASSRSRGGGSTDTQYF.